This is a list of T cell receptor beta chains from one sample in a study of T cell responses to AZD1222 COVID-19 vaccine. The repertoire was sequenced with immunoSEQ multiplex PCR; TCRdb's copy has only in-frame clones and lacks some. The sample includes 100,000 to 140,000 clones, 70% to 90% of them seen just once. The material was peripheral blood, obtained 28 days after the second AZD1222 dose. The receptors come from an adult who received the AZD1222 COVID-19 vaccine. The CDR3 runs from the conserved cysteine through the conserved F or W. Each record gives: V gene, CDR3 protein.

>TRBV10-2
CASDWGAGDTEAFF
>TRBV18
CASSIMTGGFTEAFF
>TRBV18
CASSPPSRPGDTEAFF
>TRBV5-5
CASTLQGGIGETQYF
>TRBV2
CASSYRDWVNTEAFF
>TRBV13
CASSSKPGGPPYEQYF
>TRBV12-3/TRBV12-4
CASNNWGNSPLHF
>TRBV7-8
CASSTWTGTGSNQPQHF
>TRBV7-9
CASSLLRGGALSTDTQYF
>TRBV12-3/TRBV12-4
CASSHYSSPLHF
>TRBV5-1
CASSLTQGGTEAFF
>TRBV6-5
CASRSPYEQYF
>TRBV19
CASSMPSGGVRETQYF
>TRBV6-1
CASSESRGNQPQHF
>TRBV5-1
CASSLAAAPRAYEQYF
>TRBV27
CATAPGRQETQYF
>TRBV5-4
CASSLGGLSYNEQFF
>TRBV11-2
CASSGGLSSYNEQFF
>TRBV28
CASSLGRLVGYTF
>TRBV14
CASSQGSSGGYYEQYF
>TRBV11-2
CASRTGLNTGELFF
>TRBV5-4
CASSWGGTEAFF
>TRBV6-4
CASSDRGQGSNQPQHF
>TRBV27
CASSRGQGSLLYEQYF
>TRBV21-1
CASSKALQGVYTYEQYF
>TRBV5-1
CASSTEGGTGELFF
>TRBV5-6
CASSSPGHTYEQYF
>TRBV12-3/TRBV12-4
CASSLWGHEQYF
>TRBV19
CASNPGGTYGYTF
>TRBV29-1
CSVEDNRVNTEAFF
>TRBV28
CASPTRRGPYNSPLHF
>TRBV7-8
CASSPVGSSGNTIYF
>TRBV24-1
CATSDPPGTGLHEQFF
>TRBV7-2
CASSLAPRGNTEAFF
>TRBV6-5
CASSKTDTSGNTIYF
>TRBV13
CASSLSERLTYGYTF
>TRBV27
CASSLSRTGSQETQYF
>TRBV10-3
CAIGRLVQEQFF
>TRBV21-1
CASSPRQGAPDGYTF
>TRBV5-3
CARSSQGQSNTEAFF